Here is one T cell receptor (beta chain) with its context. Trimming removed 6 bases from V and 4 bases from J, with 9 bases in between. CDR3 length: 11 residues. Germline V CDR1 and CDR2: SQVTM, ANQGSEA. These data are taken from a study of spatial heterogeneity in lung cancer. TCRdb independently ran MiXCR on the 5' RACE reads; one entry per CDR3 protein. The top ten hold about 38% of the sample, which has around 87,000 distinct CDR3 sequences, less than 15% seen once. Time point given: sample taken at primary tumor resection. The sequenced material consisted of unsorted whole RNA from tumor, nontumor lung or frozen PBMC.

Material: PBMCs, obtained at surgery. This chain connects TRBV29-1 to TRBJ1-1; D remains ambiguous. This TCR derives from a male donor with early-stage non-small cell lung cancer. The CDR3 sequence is CSVGKSTEAFF. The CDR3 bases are TGCAGCGTCGGGAAGAGCACTGAAGCTTTCTTT.